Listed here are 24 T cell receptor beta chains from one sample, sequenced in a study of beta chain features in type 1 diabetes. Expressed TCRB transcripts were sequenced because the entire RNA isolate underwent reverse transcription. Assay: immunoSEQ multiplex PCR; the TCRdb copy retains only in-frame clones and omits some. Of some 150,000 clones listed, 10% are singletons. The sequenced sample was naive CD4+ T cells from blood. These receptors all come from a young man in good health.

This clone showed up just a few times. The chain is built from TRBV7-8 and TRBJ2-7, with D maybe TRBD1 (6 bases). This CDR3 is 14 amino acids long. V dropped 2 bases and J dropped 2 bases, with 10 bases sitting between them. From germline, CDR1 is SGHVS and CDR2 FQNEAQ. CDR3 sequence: CASSLRTATYEQYF. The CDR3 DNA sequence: TGTGCCAGCAGCTTACGGACAGCCACCTACGAGCAGTACTTC.

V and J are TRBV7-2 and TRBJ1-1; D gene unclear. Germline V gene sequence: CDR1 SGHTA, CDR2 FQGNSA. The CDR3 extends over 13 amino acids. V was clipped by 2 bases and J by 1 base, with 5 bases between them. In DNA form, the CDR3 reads TGTGCCAGCAGCTTACGCGAGAACACTGAAGCTTTCTTT. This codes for CASSLRENTEAFF.

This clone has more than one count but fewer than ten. The CDR3 DNA reads as TGTGCCAGCTCACCTAACGGGGTTAGTGAGCAGTTCTTC. Translating it yields CASSPNGVSEQFF. This chain connects TRBV18 to TRBJ2-1; possibly TRBD2 for D (5 bases). V was pared by 3 bases and J by 9 bases, with 12 bases between. Germline V gene lookup returns CDR1 KGHSH and CDR2 LQKENI. The CDR3 loop spans 13 amino acids. The variable domain in full, completed from reference TRBV18 and TRBJ2-1, reads NAGVMQNPRHLVRRRGQEARLRCSPMKGHSHVYWYRQLPEEGLKFMVYLQKENIIDESGMPKERFSAEFPKEGPSILRIQQVVRGDSAAYFCASSPNGVSEQFFGPGTRLTVL.

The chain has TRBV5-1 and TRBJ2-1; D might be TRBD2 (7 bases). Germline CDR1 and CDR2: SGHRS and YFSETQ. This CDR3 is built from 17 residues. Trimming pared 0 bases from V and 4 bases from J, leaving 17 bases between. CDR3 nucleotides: TGCGCCAGCAGCTTGGCCGCCGGCGGGGGCCAATACAATGAGCAGTTCTTC. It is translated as CASSLAAGGGQYNEQFF.

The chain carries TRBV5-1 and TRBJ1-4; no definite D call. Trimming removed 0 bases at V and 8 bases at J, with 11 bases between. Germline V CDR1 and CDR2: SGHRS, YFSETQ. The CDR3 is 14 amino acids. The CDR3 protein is CASSLVPTREKLFF. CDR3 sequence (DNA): TGCGCCAGCAGCTTGGTTCCGACTAGGGAAAAACTGTTTTTT.

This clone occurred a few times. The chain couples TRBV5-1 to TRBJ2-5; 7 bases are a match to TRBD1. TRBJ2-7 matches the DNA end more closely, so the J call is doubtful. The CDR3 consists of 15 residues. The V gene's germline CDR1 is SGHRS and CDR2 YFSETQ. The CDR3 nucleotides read TGCGCCAGCAGCTTGGGCCAGGGGGTACCCTACGAGCAGTACTTC. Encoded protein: CASSLGQGVPYEQYF.

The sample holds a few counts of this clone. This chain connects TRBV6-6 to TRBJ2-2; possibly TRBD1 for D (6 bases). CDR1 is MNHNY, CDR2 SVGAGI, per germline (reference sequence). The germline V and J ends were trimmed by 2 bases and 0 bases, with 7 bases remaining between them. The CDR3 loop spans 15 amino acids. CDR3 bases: TGTGCCAGCAGTTACCGGGACACGAACACCGGGGAGCTGTTTTTT. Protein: CASSYRDTNTGELFF.

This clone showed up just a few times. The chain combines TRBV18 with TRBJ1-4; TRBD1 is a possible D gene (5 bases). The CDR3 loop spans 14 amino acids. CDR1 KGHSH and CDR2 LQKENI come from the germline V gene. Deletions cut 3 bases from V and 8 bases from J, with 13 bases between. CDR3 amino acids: CASSPLPGGEKLFF. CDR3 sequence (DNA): TGTGCCAGCTCACCCCTTCCCGGGGGAGAAAAACTGTTTTTT.

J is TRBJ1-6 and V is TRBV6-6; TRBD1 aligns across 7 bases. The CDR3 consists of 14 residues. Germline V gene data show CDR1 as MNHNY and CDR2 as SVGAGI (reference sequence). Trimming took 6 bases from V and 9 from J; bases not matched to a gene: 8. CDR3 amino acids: CASRSGQEGSPLHF. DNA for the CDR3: TGTGCCAGCAGGTCCGGACAGGAGGGTTCACCCCTCCACTTT.

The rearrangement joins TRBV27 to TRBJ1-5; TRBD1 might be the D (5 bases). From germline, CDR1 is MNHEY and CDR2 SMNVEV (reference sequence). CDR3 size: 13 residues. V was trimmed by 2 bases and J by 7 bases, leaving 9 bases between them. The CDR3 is CASSLRGTQPQHF. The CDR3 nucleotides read TGTGCCAGCAGTTTAAGGGGAACGCAGCCCCAGCATTTT.

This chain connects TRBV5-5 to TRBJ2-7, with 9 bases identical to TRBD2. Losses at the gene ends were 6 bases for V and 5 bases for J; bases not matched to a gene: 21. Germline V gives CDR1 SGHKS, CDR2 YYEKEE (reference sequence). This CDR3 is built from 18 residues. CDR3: CASNRQAGGGGGAHEQYF. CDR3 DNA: TGTGCCAGCAACCGCCAGGCAGGAGGTGGCGGGGGGGCCCACGAGCAGTACTTC.

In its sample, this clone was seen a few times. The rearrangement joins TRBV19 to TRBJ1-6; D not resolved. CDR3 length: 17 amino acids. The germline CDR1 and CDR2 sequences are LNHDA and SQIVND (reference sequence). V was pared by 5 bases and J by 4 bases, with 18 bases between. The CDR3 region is CASSFGGYYSYNSPLHF. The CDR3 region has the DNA TGTGCCAGTAGTTTCGGCGGATACTACTCGTATAATTCACCCCTCCACTTT. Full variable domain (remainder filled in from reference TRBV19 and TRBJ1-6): DGGITQSPKYLFRKEGQNVTLSCEQNLNHDAMYWYRQDPGQGLRLIYYSQIVNDFQKGDIAEGYSVSREKKESFPLTVTSAQKNPTAFYLCASSFGGYYSYNSPLHFGNGTRLTVT.

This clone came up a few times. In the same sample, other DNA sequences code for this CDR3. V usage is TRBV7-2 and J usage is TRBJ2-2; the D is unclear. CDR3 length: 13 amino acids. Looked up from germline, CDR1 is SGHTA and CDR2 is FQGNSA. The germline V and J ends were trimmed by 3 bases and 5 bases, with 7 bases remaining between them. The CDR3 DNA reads TGTGCCAGCAGCTTTTCGAGTACCGGGGAGCTGTTTTTT. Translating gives CASSFSSTGELFF.

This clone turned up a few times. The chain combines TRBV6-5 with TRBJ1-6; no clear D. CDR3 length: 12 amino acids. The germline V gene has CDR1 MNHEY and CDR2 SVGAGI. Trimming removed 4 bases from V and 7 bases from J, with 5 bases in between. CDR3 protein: CASSSGNSPLHF. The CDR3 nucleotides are TGTGCCAGCAGTTCCGGGAATTCACCCCTCCACTTT.

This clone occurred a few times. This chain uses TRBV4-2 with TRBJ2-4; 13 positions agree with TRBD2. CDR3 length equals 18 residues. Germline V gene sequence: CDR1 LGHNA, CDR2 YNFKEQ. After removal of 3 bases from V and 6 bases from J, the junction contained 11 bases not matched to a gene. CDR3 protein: CASSQETSGGAMGNIQYF. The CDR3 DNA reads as TGTGCCAGCAGCCAGGAAACTAGCGGGGGGGCTATGGGAAACATTCAGTACTTC.

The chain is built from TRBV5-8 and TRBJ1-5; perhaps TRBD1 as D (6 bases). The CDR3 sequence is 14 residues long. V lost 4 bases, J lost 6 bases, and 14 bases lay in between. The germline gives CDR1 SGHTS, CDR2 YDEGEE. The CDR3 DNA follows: TGTGCCAGCAGCCGGGATCAGGGGAGTCAGCCCCAGCATTTT. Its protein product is CASSRDQGSQPQHF.

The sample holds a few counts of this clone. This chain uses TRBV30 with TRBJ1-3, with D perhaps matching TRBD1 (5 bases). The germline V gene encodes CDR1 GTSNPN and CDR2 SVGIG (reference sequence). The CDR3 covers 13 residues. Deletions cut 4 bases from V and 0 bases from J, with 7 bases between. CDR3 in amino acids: CAWNQGSGNTIYF. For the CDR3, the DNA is TGTGCCTGGAATCAGGGCTCTGGAAACACCATATATTTT.

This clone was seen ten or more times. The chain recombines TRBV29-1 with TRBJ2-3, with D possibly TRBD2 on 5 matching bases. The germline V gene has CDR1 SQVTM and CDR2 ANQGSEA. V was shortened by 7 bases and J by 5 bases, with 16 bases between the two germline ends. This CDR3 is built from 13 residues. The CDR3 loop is CSGPGSGKDTQYF. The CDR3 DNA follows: TGCAGCGGGCCGGGGTCGGGGAAAGATACGCAGTATTTT.

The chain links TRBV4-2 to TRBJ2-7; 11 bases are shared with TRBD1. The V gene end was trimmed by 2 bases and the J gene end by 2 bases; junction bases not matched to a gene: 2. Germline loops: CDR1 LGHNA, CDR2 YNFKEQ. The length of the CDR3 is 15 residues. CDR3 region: CASSQTGQGAYEQYF. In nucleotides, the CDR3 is TGTGCCAGCAGCCAAACGGGACAGGGGGCCTACGAGCAGTACTTC.

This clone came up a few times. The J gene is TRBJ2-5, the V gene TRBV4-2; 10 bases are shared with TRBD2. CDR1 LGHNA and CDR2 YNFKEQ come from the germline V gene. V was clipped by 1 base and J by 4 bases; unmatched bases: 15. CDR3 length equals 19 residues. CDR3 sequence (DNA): TGTGCCAGCAGCCAAGTTAGGGGTGCGGCTAGCGGGGGTGGAGAGACCCAGTACTTC. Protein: CASSQVRGAASGGGETQYF.

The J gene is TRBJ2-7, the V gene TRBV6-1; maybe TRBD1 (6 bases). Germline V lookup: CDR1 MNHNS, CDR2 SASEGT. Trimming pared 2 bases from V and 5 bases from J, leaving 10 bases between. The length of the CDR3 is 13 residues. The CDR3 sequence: CASSEHRVDEQYF. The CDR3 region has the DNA TGTGCCAGCAGTGAACACAGGGTGGACGAGCAGTACTTC.

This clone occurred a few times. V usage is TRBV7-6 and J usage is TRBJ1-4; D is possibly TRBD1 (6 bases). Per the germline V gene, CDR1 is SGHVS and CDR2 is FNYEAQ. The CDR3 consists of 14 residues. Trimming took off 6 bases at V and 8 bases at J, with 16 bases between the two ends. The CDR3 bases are TGTGCCAGCAGTCCAGACAGGATCGGGGAAAAACTGTTTTTT. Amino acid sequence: CASSPDRIGEKLFF. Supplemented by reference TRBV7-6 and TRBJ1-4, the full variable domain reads GAGVSQSPRYKVTKRGQDVALRCDPISGHVSLYWYRQALGQGPEFLTYFNYEAQQDKSGLPNDRFSAERPEGSISTLTIQRTEQRDSAMYRCASSPDRIGEKLFFGSGTQLSVL.

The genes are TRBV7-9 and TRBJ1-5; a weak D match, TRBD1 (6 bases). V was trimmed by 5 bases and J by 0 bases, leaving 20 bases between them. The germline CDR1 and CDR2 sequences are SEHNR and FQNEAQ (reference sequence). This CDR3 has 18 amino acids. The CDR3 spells CASSLAGAGGHSNQPQHF. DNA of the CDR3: TGTGCCAGCAGCCTCGCAGGGGCCGGGGGGCATAGCAATCAGCCCCAGCATTTT.

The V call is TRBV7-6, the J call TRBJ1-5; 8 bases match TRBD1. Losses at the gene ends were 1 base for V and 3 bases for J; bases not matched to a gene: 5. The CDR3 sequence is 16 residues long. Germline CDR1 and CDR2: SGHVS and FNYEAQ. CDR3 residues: CASSLGGQADNQPQHF. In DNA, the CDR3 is TGTGCCAGCAGCTTAGGGGGACAGGCGGACAATCAGCCCCAGCATTTT.